This T cell receptor (beta chain) was identified in a study of control samples from healthy donors and cancer patients. V was pared by 0 bases and J by 3 bases, with 12 bases between. CDR3 size: 15 residues. Germline CDR1 SGDLS, CDR2 YYNGEE. Clones were sequenced by immunoSEQ multiplex PCR, and TCRdb holds only the in-frame ones, with some missing. Here the sample spans 100,000 to 150,000 clones, about 93% being singletons. Sequences were obtained from PBMCs. The chain employs TRBV9 and TRBJ1-1, with no clear D. The source is a man aged 50-59 years with head and neck cancer. The chain's CDR3 is CASSVEGTGDTEAFF. CDR3 in DNA: TGTGCCAGCAGCGTAGAGGGAACCGGAGACACTGAAGCTTTCTTT.